These 15 T cell receptor beta chains came from one sample sequenced in a study of blood T cell repertoires in COVID-19 (dated by TCRdb to 2020 to 2021). The library was generated by the immunoSEQ multiplex PCR assay. What TCRdb holds here is the immuneACCESS table cut down to in-frame rearrangements. Part of the clones is not present; checked against another copy, under half of the missing clones reflect an unresolved V gene, and the others are unexplained. The sample includes a few hundred thousand clones, with roughly 87% observed a single time. The biggest ten clones account for about 5.5% of the sample. What was sequenced was PBMCs or T cells enriched from blood (not recorded which). These receptors originate from a woman in her 40s who had recovered from COVID-19.

This chain connects TRBV29-1 to TRBJ1-3; 8 positions agree with TRBD1. This CDR3 spans 14 amino acids. The V and J ends lost 6 bases and 3 bases, in that order; junction bases with no gene match: 7. Germline V gene lookup returns CDR1 SQVTM and CDR2 ANQGSEA. CDR3 nucleotide sequence: TGCAGCGTGGAGACCGGGACAGGTGGAAACACCATATATTTT. Its protein is CSVETGTGGNTIYF.

This clone showed up many times. The V call is TRBV19, the J call TRBJ2-2; TRBD1 might be the D (7 bases). Germline-derived CDR1 and CDR2 are LNHDA and SQIVND (reference sequence). V lost 7 bases and J 1 base, leaving 16 bases between the germline ends. CDR3 size: 16 residues. The CDR3 is CASIGGGQRNTGELFF. The CDR3 DNA is TGTGCCAGTATTGGAGGGGGACAGAGGAACACCGGGGAGCTGTTTTTT.

This chain connects TRBV6-5 to TRBJ2-7; D is perhaps TRBD1 (6 bases). Germline V gene lookup returns CDR1 MNHEY and CDR2 SVGAGI. The germline V and J ends were trimmed by 8 bases and 0 bases, with 14 bases remaining between them. This CDR3 spans 14 amino acids. DNA for the CDR3: TGTGCCAGCCAGGGGCTAAAGAGCTCCTACGAGCAGTACTTC. It is translated as CASQGLKSSYEQYF.

The CDR3 protein is CASSLVLGELFF. The CDR3 bases are TGTGCCAGCAGCTTAGTCCTCGGGGAGCTGTTTTTT. The V and J genes are TRBV7-2 and TRBJ2-2; no firm D call. V was clipped by 1 base and J by 7 bases, with 4 bases between them. Germline V gene sequence: CDR1 SGHTA, CDR2 FQGNSA. The CDR3 runs to 12 residues.

The V gene is TRBV5-1, the J gene TRBJ2-5, with TRBD1 matching 8 bases. Germline V CDR1 and CDR2: SGHRS, YFSETQ. The V and J ends lost 0 bases and 4 bases, in that order; junction bases with no gene match: 2. This CDR3 has 14 amino acids. CDR3 coding DNA: TGCGCCAGCAGCTTGGACGACAGGGGAGAGACCCAGTACTTC. As protein: CASSLDDRGETQYF.

The chain has TRBV18 and TRBJ1-4; no clear D gene. Trimming cost V 6 bases and J 8 bases, with 13 bases left between them. The V gene's germline CDR1 is KGHSH and CDR2 LQKENI. The CDR3 runs to 13 residues. CDR3 amino acids: CASSGDTAEKLFF. For the CDR3, the DNA is TGTGCCAGCTCCGGTGACACAGCCGAAAAACTGTTTTTT.

This clone appeared a few times. V is TRBV5-6 and J is TRBJ2-7; maybe TRBD2 (6 bases). V gave up 2 bases and J gave up 1 base, with 16 bases separating them. The germline CDR1 and CDR2 sequences are SGHDT and YYEEEE. This CDR3 spans 16 amino acids. The CDR3 sequence is CASSFRGEVLSYEQYF. In nucleotides, the CDR3 is TGTGCCAGCAGCTTCCGAGGGGAGGTCTTATCCTACGAGCAGTACTTC.

This clone was seen only once. This sequence joins TRBV7-6 and TRBJ1-2; possible D gene TRBD1, 5 bases. V was pared by 3 bases and J by 4 bases, with 12 bases between. This CDR3 is 14 amino acids long. Germline values: CDR1 SGHVS, CDR2 FNYEAQ. CDR3 sequence: CASSLGTKGYGYTF. CDR3 nucleotide sequence: TGTGCCAGCAGCTTGGGGACTAAGGGCTATGGCTACACCTTC.

J is TRBJ2-2 and V is TRBV4-3, with 7 bases lining up with TRBD2. V was pared by 0 bases and J by 7 bases, with 8 bases of the junction left unmatched. Germline CDR1 LGHNA, CDR2 YSLEER. The CDR3 covers 16 residues. The CDR3 sequence: CASSQDPPAGVGELFF. The CDR3 DNA reads TGCGCCAGCAGCCAAGATCCCCCGGCGGGAGTCGGGGAGCTGTTTTTT.

The gene calls are TRBV3-1 (or the pseudogene TRBV3-2) and TRBJ2-3, with D perhaps matching TRBD1 (6 bases). Trimming removed 1 base at V and 10 bases at J, with 15 bases between. CDR1 is LGHDT, CDR2 YNNKEL, per germline (reference sequence). This CDR3 comprises 14 residues. This CDR3 is CASSQGRTEPAQYF. The DNA of the CDR3 is TGTGCCAGCAGCCAAGGGAGGACAGAGCCCGCGCAGTATTTT.

In its sample, this clone was seen once. The rearrangement joins TRBV30 to TRBJ2-7, with D perhaps TRBD1 (6 bases). Germline CDR1 and CDR2: GTSNPN and SVGIG (reference sequence). The CDR3 has 13 amino acids. The V gene lost 0 bases and the J gene lost 2 bases, with 8 bases spanning the gap. CDR3 loop: CAWSVNRAYEQYF. CDR3 sequence (DNA): TGTGCCTGGAGTGTAAACAGGGCCTACGAGCAGTACTTC.

V is TRBV28 and J is TRBJ2-5; 9 positions agree with TRBD1. The CDR3 is 16 residues long. Germline-derived CDR1 and CDR2 are MDHEN and SYDVKM. After removal of 8 bases from V and 4 bases from J, the junction contained 14 bases not matched to a gene. The CDR3 coding sequence is TGTGCCAGCCCACCGAAACAGGGGGCGAGGCGAGAGACCCAGTACTTC. It specifies CASPPKQGARRETQYF.

The V gene is TRBV4-1, the J gene TRBJ1-2, with a tentative D call TRBD1 (5 bases). Trimming removed 1 base at V and 8 bases at J, with 11 bases between. The CDR3 contains 13 residues. CDR1 and CDR2 (germline): MGHRA, YSYEKL. CDR3 residues: CASSQGQGLGYTF. The CDR3 DNA reads as TGCGCCAGCAGCCAAGGCCAGGGCCTCGGCTACACCTTC.

The V gene is TRBV7-9, the J gene TRBJ1-1; D uncertain. The germline CDR1 and CDR2 sequences are SEHNR and FQNEAQ (reference sequence). This CDR3 has 15 amino acids. Between the trimmed V and J ends, which lost 3 bases and 4 bases, there was a span of 15 bases. This chain's CDR3 is CASSFPPPEFTEAFF. The CDR3 DNA reads as TGTGCCAGCAGCTTCCCCCCCCCGGAGTTCACTGAAGCTTTCTTT.

The chain recombines TRBV4-3 with TRBJ1-5; weak D call: TRBD1 (6 bases). V lost 4 bases to trimming and J lost 4 bases, with 8 bases between them. The germline CDR1 and CDR2 sequences are LGHNA and YSLEER. The CDR3 is 13 amino acids. The CDR3 spells CASSRDRNQPQHF. The CDR3 coding sequence is TGCGCCAGCAGCCGTGACAGGAATCAGCCCCAGCATTTT.